Below are 17 T cell receptor beta chains sequenced from a single sample in a study of regulatory T cells in long-lasting Graves disease (dated by TCRdb to about 2021). Library preparation was by multiplex PCR. Instrument on record: Illumina HiSeq 4000. To build TCR beta libraries, CDR3 regions were amplified by Arm-PCR using iRepertoire HTBI primers. Starting from the raw public reads, TCRdb applied fastp trimming at Q25, assembled clones with MiXCR and retained in-frame beta chains. Each CDR3 protein appears once, grouped with its most common genes and DNA. The sample yields about 430,000 distinct CDR3 sequences; 21% were counted once. The ten top clones hold around 15% of the sample. The time point label, read with the paper, signifies: persistent/refractory GD, antithyroid drugs over 5 years with positive TRAb. For both TCR sequencing and RNA sequencing, RNA was extracted from PBMCs in TRIzol. Sample: peripheral blood mononuclear cells (PBMCs), taken when the disease was refractory, from a patient treated with antithyroid drugs. The receptors here all came from a female donor with Graves disease.

This clonotype was observed at least ten times. The V gene is TRBV20-1, the J gene TRBJ1-2, with D possibly being TRBD1 (6 bases). V was pared by 5 bases and J by 2 bases, with 18 bases between. Germline assignment: CDR1 DFQATT and CDR2 SNEGSKA (reference sequence). The CDR3 length is 15 residues. CDR3 sequence (DNA): TGCAGTGCTCACCGCCGGGACACTTCCAACTATGGCTACACCTTC. Translation gives CSAHRRDTSNYGYTF.

This clonotype occurred many times. The V call is TRBV2, the J call TRBJ1-5; D unresolved. CDR1 and CDR2 (germline): SNHLY, FYNNEI. The CDR3 has 13 amino acids. V lost 5 bases and J 7 bases, leaving 12 bases between the germline ends. The CDR3 DNA reads TGTGCCAGCAGTACATCAGTTAGGCAGCCCCAGCATTTT. Its protein product is CASSTSVRQPQHF. The whole variable domain, filled in from reference TRBV2 and TRBJ1-5, reads EPEVTQTPSHQVTQMGQEVILRCVPISNHLYFYWYRQILGQKVEFLVSFYNNEISEKSEIFDDQFSVERPDGSNFTLKIRSTKLEDSAMYFCASSTSVRQPQHFGDGTRLSIL.

The chain carries TRBV20-1 and TRBJ2-5; 11 bases agree with TRBD2. There are 17 residues in the CDR3. The V and J ends lost 0 bases and 1 base, in that order; junction bases with no gene match: 7. The germline V gene has CDR1 DFQATT and CDR2 SNEGSKA (reference sequence). The CDR3 spells CSARDLGLAAVQETQYF. CDR3 DNA sequence: TGCAGTGCTAGAGATTTGGGACTAGCGGCGGTCCAAGAGACCCAGTACTTC.

There are many counts of this clonotype. The chain joins TRBV6-1 to TRBJ2-5; the D is unclear. The V gene's germline CDR1 is MNHNS and CDR2 SASEGT. V lost 5 bases and J lost 4, with 11 bases in between. The CDR3 has 13 amino acids. The CDR3 nucleotides read TGTGCCAGCAGTAAAGGTGGCCTAGAGACCCAGTACTTC. Its translation is CASSKGGLETQYF.

This clonotype was detected many times. The rearrangement joins TRBV2 to TRBJ2-7, with D perhaps TRBD1 (6 bases). Per germline, CDR1 SNHLY and CDR2 FYNNEI. The germline V and J ends were trimmed by 7 bases and 7 bases, with 14 bases remaining between them. This CDR3 is built from 12 residues. CDR3 in amino acids: CASKQGQGEQYF. The CDR3 DNA follows: TGTGCCAGCAAGCAGGGGCAGGGGGAGCAGTACTTC.

This clonotype showed up just a few times. CDR3 coding DNA: TGTGCCAGCAGCCCCGTAGGACAGGGGACAGATACGCAGTATTTT. Translation: CASSPVGQGTDTQYF. The J gene is TRBJ2-3, the V gene TRBV28, with 9 positions matching TRBD1. Looked up from germline, CDR1 is MDHEN and CDR2 is SYDVKM. V lost 6 bases to trimming and J lost 3 bases; unmatched junction nucleotides: 7. The CDR3 sequence is 15 residues long.

This clonotype was seen at least ten times. This rearrangement joins TRBV28 to TRBJ2-3, with TRBD2 matching over 9 bases. The J segment lost 5 bases and the V segment lost 3 bases, leaving 6 bases of the junction unmatched. Germline assignment: CDR1 MDHEN and CDR2 SYDVKM. The CDR3 runs to 15 residues. The CDR3 sequence: CASSLRLAGRDTQYF. The CDR3 DNA reads TGTGCCAGCAGTTTGAGGCTAGCGGGAAGAGATACGCAGTATTTT.

The chain carries TRBV28 and TRBJ2-7; 8 nucleotides agree with TRBD1. Germline-derived CDR1 and CDR2 are MDHEN and SYDVKM. Losses at the gene ends were 6 bases for V and 5 bases for J; bases not matched to a gene: 6. The CDR3 is made up of 13 amino acids. For the CDR3, the DNA is TGTGCCAGCAGGACGACAGGGGCCCACGAGCAGTACTTC. This encodes CASRTTGAHEQYF.

There are many counts of this clonotype. The chain is built from TRBV9 and TRBJ1-6; a weak D match, TRBD1 (5 bases). Deletions cut 4 bases from V and 3 bases from J, with 11 bases between. Looked up from germline, CDR1 is SGDLS and CDR2 is YYNGEE. CDR3 length equals 15 residues. As DNA, the CDR3 is TGTGCCAGCAGCACCAGGGTGGGCTATAATTCACCCCTCCACTTT. It is translated as CASSTRVGYNSPLHF.

This clonotype has a single count. Being one base from a much bigger clone, this may be a read error. The missing conserved phenylalanine or tryptophan at the end of this CDR3 makes a read error likely. This sequence joins TRBV28 and TRBJ1-2; D may be TRBD1 (6 bases). The CDR3 sequence is 11 residues long. Germline V gene sequence: CDR1 MDHEN, CDR2 SYDVKM. V lost 6 bases, J lost 5 bases, and 7 bases lay in between. The CDR3 DNA reads TGTGCCAGCAGGACAGGTTATGGCTACACCCTC. Amino acids: CASRTGYGYTL.

This clonotype was detected ten times or more. The J gene is TRBJ1-4, the V gene TRBV28; tentative D call: TRBD1 (5 bases). V dropped 8 bases and J dropped 7 bases, with 11 bases sitting between them. Germline-derived CDR1 and CDR2 are MDHEN and SYDVKM. This CDR3 is built from 12 residues. CDR3 loop: CASGQGGEKLFF. CDR3 DNA: TGTGCCAGCGGGCAGGGAGGTGAAAAACTGTTTTTT.

Details on this clonotype: A much larger clone lies a single base off, so this may be a read error. V and J are TRBV6-1 and TRBJ2-2, with 8 bases matching TRBD1. V was pared by 5 bases and J by 4 bases, with 9 bases of the junction left unmatched. Germline CDR1 is MNHNS and CDR2 is SASEGT. This CDR3 is 16 amino acids long. CDR3 protein: CASSNRTGLGTGELFF. The CDR3 bases are TGTGCCAGCAGTAACAGGACAGGGCTTGGCACCGGGGAGCTGTTTTTT.

This clonotype was recorded a few times. This chain joins TRBV12-3 or TRBV12-4 and TRBJ2-2; 8 bases line up with TRBD1. This CDR3 spans 16 amino acids. After removal of 6 bases from V and 5 bases from J, the junction contained 11 bases not matched to a gene. The CDR3 protein is CASRPGQGKVTGELFF. The CDR3 nucleotides are TGTGCCAGCAGGCCAGGACAGGGAAAAGTTACCGGGGAGCTGTTTTTT.

This clonotype has more than one count but fewer than ten. V is TRBV27 and J is TRBJ2-3, with D perhaps TRBD1 (6 bases). Germline CDR1 and CDR2: MNHEY and SMNVEV (reference sequence). V dropped 4 bases and J dropped 4 bases, with 24 bases sitting between them. This CDR3 has 18 amino acids. DNA for the CDR3: TGTGCCAGCAGTTCCCGTACCAGGGGATTTAGATTGGCAGATACGCAGTATTTT. As protein: CASSSRTRGFRLADTQYF.

This chain links TRBV5-4 with TRBJ2-5, with D possibly TRBD2 on 6 matching bases. The CDR3 is 15 residues long. Trimming removed 3 bases from V and 5 bases from J, with 17 bases in between. CDR1 SGHNT and CDR2 YYREEE come from the germline V gene (reference sequence). The CDR3 DNA sequence: TGTGCCAGCAGCTATCCAAGTGGGACTTTTGAGACCCAGTACTTC. Its protein is CASSYPSGTFETQYF.

This clonotype was observed at least ten times. The J gene is TRBJ2-7, the V gene TRBV2; 8 nucleotides align to TRBD1. CDR1 SNHLY and CDR2 FYNNEI come from the germline V gene. The CDR3 covers 14 residues. Germline trimming cut 6 bases from V and 5 bases from J; bases unmatched to any gene: 9. CDR3 nucleotide sequence: TGTGCCAGCAGCGTCGAGGACAGGGACAACGAGCAGTACTTC. The encoded protein is CASSVEDRDNEQYF.

Ten or more counts support this clonotype. The chain employs TRBV28 and TRBJ2-5; D unresolved. Trimming left V 4 bases short and J 4 bases short, with 16 bases between. The length of the CDR3 is 15 residues. The V gene's germline CDR1 is MDHEN and CDR2 SYDVKM. The CDR3 nucleotides read TGTGCCAGCAGTTCCCCGGGCAGAGACGGAGAGACCCAGTACTTC. Amino acids: CASSSPGRDGETQYF.